This record looks at one T cell receptor beta chain sequence and its context. The target antigen is unknown. These data originate in a study of T-cell memory formation after mild COVID-19. Study in general: For the most part, TCR clusters were specific to one donor.

General study points: The appearance of some responding clones in pre-infection memory suggested that cross-reactive memory joined.

The CDR3 is made up of 14 amino acids. Germline V lookup: CDR1 GTSNPN, CDR2 SVGIG (reference sequence). Trimming stripped 3 bases from V and 1 base from J, with 13 bases between. Researchers used 5'RACE with constant-segment primers to make TCR alpha and TCR beta cDNA libraries that carry sample barcodes and UMIs. TCRdb reprocessed the 5' RACE reads with MiXCR, giving one entry per CDR3 protein. The repertoire holds hundreds of thousands of distinct CDR3 sequences, around 30% seen once, with about 14% in the top ten. This TCR was sampled from an adult woman who had mild COVID-19 (a few samples of this study predate the infection). Cell type and time point are not known. The rearrangement uses TRBV30 and TRBJ2-7; D unresolved. The source material was PBMCs or a T cell subset sorted from them (not recorded which). This CDR3 is CAWSVPRRSYEQYF. As DNA, the CDR3 is TGTGCCTGGAGCGTCCCCAGGCGGTCCTACGAGCAGTACTTC.